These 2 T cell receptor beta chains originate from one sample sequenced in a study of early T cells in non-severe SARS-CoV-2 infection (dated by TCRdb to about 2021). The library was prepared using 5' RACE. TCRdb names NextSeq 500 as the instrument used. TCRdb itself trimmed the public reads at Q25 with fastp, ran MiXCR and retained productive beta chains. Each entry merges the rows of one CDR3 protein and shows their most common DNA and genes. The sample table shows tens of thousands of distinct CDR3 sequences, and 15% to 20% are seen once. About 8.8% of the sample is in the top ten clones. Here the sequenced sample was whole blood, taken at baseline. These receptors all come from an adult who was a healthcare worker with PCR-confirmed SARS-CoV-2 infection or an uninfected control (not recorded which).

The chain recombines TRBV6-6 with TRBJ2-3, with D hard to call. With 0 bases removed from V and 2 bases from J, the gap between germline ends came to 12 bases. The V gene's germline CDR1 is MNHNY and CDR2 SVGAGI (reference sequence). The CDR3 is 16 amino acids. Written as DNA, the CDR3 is TGTGCCAGCAGTTACTCGATAGTTAGGGACACAGATACGCAGTATTTT. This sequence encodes CASSYSIVRDTDTQYF.

The CDR3, as DNA: TGTGCCAGCAGCACGGACCCTTTCTCAGCCAAAAACATTCAGTACTTC. This sequence encodes CASSTDPFSAKNIQYF. The chain couples TRBV27 to TRBJ2-4; no definite D call. Trimming pared 6 bases from V and 0 bases from J, leaving 15 bases between. The germline CDR1 and CDR2 sequences are MNHEY and SMNVEV (reference sequence). The CDR3 has 16 amino acids.